Below, one TCR beta chain is given with its context. Antigen unknown. The sample is drawn from a study of T cells in localized non-small cell lung cancer. Study-wide results and limits: Peak T cell clonality was found in uninvolved adjacent lung, exceeding tumor. Since sequencing was restricted to only one region of the tumor, intratumor heterogeneity remains a possibility. Prolonged overall survival went with higher T cell density in the blood. Adjacent lung tissue had a median around 57 of the top 100 clones found in the tumor.

The CDR3 is 15 residues long. Germline CDR1 MNHEY, CDR2 SMNVEV (reference sequence). The junction had 3 bases not matched to a gene; V was cut back by 2 bases and J by 2 bases. Only in-frame clones appear in the TCRdb table, and some are missing; sequencing was by immunoSEQ multiplex PCR. The data show 130,000 or so clones, around 90% seen once. This receptor was identified in a female donor at least 60 years old with stage I lung adenocarcinoma. The sample here was peripheral blood, taken before any cancer treatment. This chain links TRBV27 with TRBJ1-2; the match to TRBD1 covers 9 bases. The CDR3 nucleotides read TGTGCCAGCAGTTTAACAGGGGGCGAAAACTATGGCTACACCTTC. Translation gives CASSLTGGENYGYTF.